One and the same sample provided the 14 T cell receptor beta chains below, sequenced in a study of CD8+CD57+ T cells in acquired aplastic anemia. The template used for profiling TCR beta VDJ and CDR3 was genomic DNA. TCRdb independently ran MiXCR on the reads; one entry per CDR3 protein. Of about 270,000 distinct CDR3 sequences in the sample, roughly half were seen once. The sequencing input was sorted CD4+, CD8+, or CD8+CD57+ T cells (not recorded which) from PBMCs. The receptor set was obtained from a human donor with severe aplastic anemia or a healthy control (not recorded which).

In this sample, this clonotype turned up many times. The chain carries TRBV5-6 and TRBJ1-3; D is uncertain. The V and J ends lost 0 bases and 3 bases respectively, with 13 bases between them. The CDR3 has 16 amino acids. Germline V gives CDR1 SGHDT, CDR2 YYEEEE. The CDR3 DNA follows: TGTGCCAGCAGCTTGGTAGGACCAGCGAGTGGAAACACCATATATTTT. Translated: CASSLVGPASGNTIYF.

The sample holds many counts of this clonotype. The chain joins TRBV7-3 to TRBJ1-6; D is unclear. V lost 1 base and J lost 7, with 11 bases in between. The length of the CDR3 is 15 residues. The germline gives CDR1 SGHTA, CDR2 FQGTGA. The CDR3 sequence: CASSLMGKGNSPLHF. DNA for the CDR3: TGTGCCAGCAGCTTAATGGGTAAAGGAAATTCACCCCTCCACTTT.

This clonotype has ten or more counts. This chain links TRBV12-5 with TRBJ2-7, with 8 bases lining up with TRBD1. Germline CDR1 and CDR2: LGHNT and FRNRAP. Unmatched junction bases numbered 13, after V lost 0 bases and J lost 3 bases. There are 18 residues in the CDR3. CDR3: CASGLVQSGTGARYEQYF. In DNA, the CDR3 is TGTGCTAGTGGTTTGGTACAATCAGGGACAGGAGCTCGCTACGAGCAGTACTTC.

In this sample, this clonotype turned up a few times. An end of the junction does not agree with germline; a read error may underlie this. The V gene is TRBV29-1, the J gene TRBJ1-1; TRBD1 matches 8 bases. This CDR3 region has 14 residues. Germline loops: CDR1 SQVTM, CDR2 ANQGSEA. The CDR3 DNA follows: TGTAGCGTTGGGCAGGGGGCGATGAACACTGAAGCTTTCTTT. As protein: CSVGQGAMNTEAFF.

Details on this clonotype: This CDR3 is missing its conserved last phenylalanine or tryptophan, likely due to a read error. V gene TRBV19 combines with J gene TRBJ2-5; D gene ambiguous. The CDR3 spans 12 residues. V shed 1 base and J shed 4 bases, with 4 bases lying between them. The germline V gene encodes CDR1 LNHDA and CDR2 SQIVND (reference sequence). DNA of the CDR3: TGTGCCAGTAGTATAGGCAGAGAGACCCAGTACCTC. Its protein product is CASSIGRETQYL.

The chain has TRBV7-9 and TRBJ2-7; D possibly uses TRBD1 or TRBD2 (5 bases each). From germline, CDR1 is SEHNR and CDR2 FQNEAQ (reference sequence). The CDR3 extends over 16 amino acids. V was trimmed by 5 bases and J by 7 bases, leaving 24 bases between them. CDR3 in DNA: TGTGCCAGCAGCCAAGTCAGAACAGGACTTCTGGGGGAGCAGTACTTC. Its protein is CASSQVRTGLLGEQYF.

This clonotype has just one count. The chain combines TRBV20-1 with TRBJ2-5; possibly TRBD1 for D (6 bases). CDR1 is DFQATT, CDR2 SNEGSKA, per germline (reference sequence). Trimming took 6 bases from V and 1 from J, leaving 18 bases between them. The CDR3 runs to 15 residues. CDR3 in amino acids: CSAIGTLSFQETQYF. As DNA, the CDR3 is TGCAGTGCGATCGGGACACTAAGTTTCCAAGAGACCCAGTACTTC.

This clonotype was counted at least ten times. V and J are TRBV20-1 and TRBJ2-2, with 8 nucleotides matching TRBD2. V shed 3 bases and J 2 bases; nucleotides not matched to a gene: 5. Germline CDR1 DFQATT, CDR2 SNEGSKA (reference sequence). The length of the CDR3 is 15 residues. The CDR3 DNA reads TGCAGTGCTAGTCGGGGGGGCCCTAACACCGGGGAGCTGTTTTTT. The encoded protein is CSASRGGPNTGELFF.

The chain employs TRBV12-3 or TRBV12-4 and TRBJ2-7; 11 nucleotides align to TRBD1. With V trimmed by 4 bases and J by 2 bases, 1 base remained unmatched. The CDR3 totals 14 residues. This chain's CDR3 is CASSSDRGPYEQYF. CDR3 nucleotides: TGTGCCAGCAGTTCGGACAGGGGGCCCTACGAGCAGTACTTC.

Ten or more counts support this clonotype. J is TRBJ2-2 and V is TRBV9; D is perhaps TRBD2 (6 bases). Trimming took 0 bases from V and 0 from J, leaving 15 bases between them. The CDR3 consists of 18 residues. Germline-derived CDR1 and CDR2 are SGDLS and YYNGEE. The CDR3 region has the DNA TGTGCCAGCAGCGTAGCTACGTGGAGGGGCTCGAACACCGGGGAGCTGTTTTTT. This encodes CASSVATWRGSNTGELFF.

The CDR3 bases are TGTGCCAGCAGCGTCGAGGGACAGGCCCACGAGCAGTACTTC. As protein: CASSVEGQAHEQYF. V and J are TRBV13 and TRBJ2-7; TRBD1 agrees at 8 bases. With 5 bases clipped from V and 5 bases from J, the junction kept 8 bases outside the gene matches. CDR3 size: 14 residues. CDR1 PRHDT and CDR2 FYEKMQ come from the germline V gene (reference sequence).

The rearrangement links TRBV10-3 to TRBJ1-1; no reliable D call. Per germline, CDR1 ENHRY and CDR2 SYGVKD. V lost 10 bases and J 0 bases, leaving 12 bases between the germline ends. This CDR3 has 13 residues. CDR3 in DNA: TGTGCCACCGCGAGAGGACTGAACACTGAAGCTTTCTTT. Protein product: CATARGLNTEAFF.

Comments on this clonotype: With a much larger clone just one base away, this may be a read error. As the CDR3 is not closed by the conserved phenylalanine or tryptophan, this likely results from a read error. In DNA form, the CDR3 reads TGTGCCAGCTTTCCTAGCGGGGGCCTTCACGGCACAGATACGCAGTATCTT. Its translation: CASFPSGGLHGTDTQYL. The chain uses TRBV11-2 and TRBJ2-3; 10 bases are a match to TRBD2. The V and J ends lost 8 bases and 1 base, in that order; junction bases with no gene match: 12. The CDR3 covers 17 residues. Germline CDR1 reads SGHAT; CDR2 reads FQNNGV.

The chain uses TRBV20-1 and TRBJ1-2, with 7 nucleotides matching TRBD1. The CDR3 is made up of 14 amino acids. Looked up from germline, CDR1 is DFQATT and CDR2 is SNEGSKA (reference sequence). V was clipped by 6 bases and J by 0 bases; unmatched bases: 7. CDR3 region: CSASRQGTNYGYTF. CDR3 sequence (DNA): TGCAGTGCGAGCAGACAGGGCACTAACTATGGCTACACCTTC.